Listed below are T cell receptor beta chains from one sample, sequenced in a study of metastatic and nonmetastatic thyroid tumors. TCRdb reprocessed the PCR reads using MiXCR. The sample includes about 16,000 clones, about 26% of them seen just once. Sequencing was done on a sample of adjacent normal tissue. Receptor source: a female donor with papillary thyroid cancer or a benign thyroid nodule (not recorded which). Some clones in this sample may be carry-over from other donors' samples. The CDR3 runs from the conserved cysteine through the conserved F or W. The order of the fields is V gene, clone size, J gene, D gene, CDR3 protein, CDR3 DNA. D genes are given only for firm matches. Rows give clone size only sometimes, using once, few, many, or a class for an expanded clone.

v_gene: TRBV6-1; abundance: many; j_gene: TRBJ1-4; d_gene: NA; CDR3aa: CARRRQAWGEKLFF; CDR3nt: TGTGCCAGGAGACGACAGGCGTGGGGTGAAAAACTGTTTTTT
v_gene: TRBV30; abundance: once; j_gene: TRBJ1-2; d_gene: NA; CDR3aa: CAWSSTGISGYTF; CDR3nt: TGTGCCTGGAGTAGTACGGGGATTAGTGGCTACACCTTC
v_gene: TRBV9; abundance: once; j_gene: TRBJ2-5; d_gene: NA; CDR3aa: CASSVGNGGGQETQYF; CDR3nt: TGTGCCAGCAGCGTAGGGAACGGGGGCGGCCAAGAGACCCAGTACTTC
v_gene: TRBV20-1; abundance: few; j_gene: TRBJ1-2; d_gene: NA; CDR3aa: CSASTSDYGYTF; CDR3nt: TGCAGTGCTAGCACGTCGGATTATGGCTACACCTTC
v_gene: TRBV27; abundance: NA; j_gene: TRBJ2-7; d_gene: TRBD1; CDR3aa: CASSPRDSQEQYF; CDR3nt: TGTGCCAGCAGTCCCCGGGACAGTCAAGAGCAGTACTTC
v_gene: TRBV5-1; abundance: few; j_gene: TRBJ1-2; d_gene: NA; CDR3aa: CASSLDGNRAYGYTF; CDR3nt: TGCGCCAGCAGCTTGGACGGAAACAGGGCCTATGGCTACACCTTC
v_gene: TRBV6-1; abundance: NA; j_gene: TRBJ2-3; d_gene: TRBD1; CDR3aa: CASTNRGTDTQYF; CDR3nt: TGTGCCAGCACGAACAGGGGTACAGATACGCAGTATTTT
v_gene: TRBV12-3/TRBV12-4; abundance: many; j_gene: TRBJ2-2; d_gene: TRBD2; CDR3aa: CASSHGLAGEIGELFF; CDR3nt: TGTGCCAGCAGTCATGGACTAGCGGGAGAAATCGGGGAGCTGTTTTTT
v_gene: TRBV6-1; abundance: NA; j_gene: TRBJ2-2; d_gene: NA; CDR3aa: CASKGPGELFF; CDR3nt: TGTGCCAGCAAGGGCCCGGGGGAGCTGTTTTTT
v_gene: TRBV19; abundance: few; j_gene: TRBJ2-3; d_gene: NA; CDR3aa: CASSVPSGTDTQYF; CDR3nt: TGTGCCAGTAGTGTGCCTAGCGGCACAGATACGCAGTATTTT
v_gene: TRBV30; abundance: few; j_gene: TRBJ2-2; d_gene: NA; CDR3aa: CAWRLGNTGELFF; CDR3nt: TGTGCCTGGAGATTGGGGAACACCGGGGAGCTGTTTTTT
v_gene: TRBV6-1; abundance: few; j_gene: TRBJ2-7; d_gene: TRBD1; CDR3aa: CASIRGTREVEQYF; CDR3nt: TGTGCCAGCATCAGGGGGACAAGAGAGGTCGAGCAGTACTTC